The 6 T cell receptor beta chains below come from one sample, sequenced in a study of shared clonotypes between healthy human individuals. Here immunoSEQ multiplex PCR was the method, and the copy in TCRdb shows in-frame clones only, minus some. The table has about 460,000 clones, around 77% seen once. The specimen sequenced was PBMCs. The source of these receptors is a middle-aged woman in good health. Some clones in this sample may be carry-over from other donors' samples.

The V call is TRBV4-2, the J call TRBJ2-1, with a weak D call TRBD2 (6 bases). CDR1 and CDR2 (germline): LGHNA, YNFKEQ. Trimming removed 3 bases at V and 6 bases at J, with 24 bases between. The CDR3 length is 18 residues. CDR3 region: CASSQTETSHPGPNEQFF. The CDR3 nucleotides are TGTGCCAGCAGCCAGACAGAAACTAGCCACCCCGGCCCCAATGAGCAGTTCTTC.

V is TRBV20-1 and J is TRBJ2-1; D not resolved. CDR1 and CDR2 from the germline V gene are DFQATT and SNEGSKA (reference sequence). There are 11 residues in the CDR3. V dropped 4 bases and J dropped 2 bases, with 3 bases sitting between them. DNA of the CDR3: TGCAGTGCTAAGACCTACAATGAGCAGTTCTTC. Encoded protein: CSAKTYNEQFF.

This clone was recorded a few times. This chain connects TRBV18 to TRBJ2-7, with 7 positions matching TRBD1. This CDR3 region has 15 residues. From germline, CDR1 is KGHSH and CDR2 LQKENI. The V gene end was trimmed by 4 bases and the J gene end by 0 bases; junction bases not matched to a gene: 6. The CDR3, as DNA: TGTGCCAGCTCACAGGAGACAGGGTACTCCTACGAGCAGTACTTC. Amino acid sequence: CASSQETGYSYEQYF.

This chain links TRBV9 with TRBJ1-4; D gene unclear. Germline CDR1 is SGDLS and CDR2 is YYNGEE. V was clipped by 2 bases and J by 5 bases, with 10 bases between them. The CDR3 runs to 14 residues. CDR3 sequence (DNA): TGTGCCAGCAGCGTGGGAGGAGGGAATGAAAAACTGTTTTTT. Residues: CASSVGGGNEKLFF.

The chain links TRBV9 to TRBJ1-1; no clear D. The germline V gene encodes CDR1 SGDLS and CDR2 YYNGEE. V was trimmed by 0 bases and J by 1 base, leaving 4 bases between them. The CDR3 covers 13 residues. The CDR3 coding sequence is TGTGCCAGCAGCGTAGGACGGAACACTGAAGCTTTCTTT. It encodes CASSVGRNTEAFF.

This CDR3 is CATRDSYTDTQYF. In DNA, the CDR3 is TGTGCCACTCGGGACAGCTACACAGATACGCAGTATTTT. The V gene is TRBV11-1, the J gene TRBJ2-3; 7 bases match TRBD1. CDR3 length: 13 residues. The V gene end was trimmed by 10 bases and the J gene end by 2 bases; junction bases not matched to a gene: 6. Looked up from germline, CDR1 is SGHAT and CDR2 is FQDESV (reference sequence).